The present T cell receptor (beta chain) was sequenced within a study of blood T cell repertoires in COVID-19 (dated by TCRdb to about 2020). With regard to the full study: Samples from collaborators originated in the United States, Italy and Spain and spanned both the acute and convalescent phases of COVID-19. The material from the prospective study consisted of cDNA or gDNA derived from T cells, B-cell-depleted T cells, or PBMCs. Subjects who had been exposed to COVID-19, were actively infected with it, or had recovered from it provided the deeply sampled blood TCRbeta repertoires that made up the dataset. The repertoires were released in a freely available public database meant as a resource for research on the immune response to SARS-CoV-2. The samples were drawn from the first 160 participants of the ongoing ImmuneRACE study and from 1,254 subjects provided by 6 global collaborators. Sample metadata almost always included a de-identified subject ID, COVID-19 status, age in years and sex. Where available, HLA class I and class II types were obtained from metadata supplied by the sample provider rather than from assay-based typing. The full study reports these points: How much clinical and demographic metadata was included differed by source and by participant, and the metadata was provided uncurated.

Collaborating institutions collected whole blood in K2EDTA tubes following their own protocols. For TCRbeta analysis, collaborators shipped samples in one of three forms: frozen whole blood, isolated PBMCs, or DNA extracted from either of those sample types. The CDR3 measures 14 amino acids from cysteine to phenylalanine. Only the CDR3 portion is preserved as DNA: 42 bases, with reading frame beginning at the first base. V and J lose 4 bases and 7 bases, and a span of 16 bases separates them. The germline V gene encodes CDR1 MDHEN and CDR2 SYDVKM. As to this clone: Its antigen is unknown. Per-base quality was not reported, and no clone a single base away is much larger than it.

TCRbeta CDR3 regions were amplified from genomic DNA by means of the immunoSEQ Assay, a bias-controlled multiplex PCR. In the authors' own workflow: The number of nucleated cells in each sample was estimated by amplification of reference gene primers within the assay. To quantify the absolute abundance of each unique TCRbeta CDR3 rearrangement, sequence reads were collapsed and filtered. For each sample, productive Simpson clonality was calculated as the square root of Simpson's diversity index over productive rearrangements. TCRdb obtained this table from immuneACCESS and retained in-frame rearrangements with V and J assigned. These tables miss some clones; where compared with another copy, unresolved V genes account for less than half of the shortfall, and the remainder is unexplained. V and J calls and clone size are given by that table; D and trimming were obtained from the DNA. The sample contains tens of thousands of clones, 80% to 85% of them found a single time. Together, the top ten hold around an eighth of the sample.

The specimen was peripheral blood. The source is a human donor with acute or convalescent COVID-19. The donor label of this sample is uncertain. The rearranged segments are TRBV28 and TRBJ1-2; a weak D assignment points to TRBD1 (6 bases agree). The DNA sequence reads TGTGCCAGCAGTTCCAACCAGGGGATAAGTGGCTACACCTTC. It specifies CASSSNQGISGYTF.